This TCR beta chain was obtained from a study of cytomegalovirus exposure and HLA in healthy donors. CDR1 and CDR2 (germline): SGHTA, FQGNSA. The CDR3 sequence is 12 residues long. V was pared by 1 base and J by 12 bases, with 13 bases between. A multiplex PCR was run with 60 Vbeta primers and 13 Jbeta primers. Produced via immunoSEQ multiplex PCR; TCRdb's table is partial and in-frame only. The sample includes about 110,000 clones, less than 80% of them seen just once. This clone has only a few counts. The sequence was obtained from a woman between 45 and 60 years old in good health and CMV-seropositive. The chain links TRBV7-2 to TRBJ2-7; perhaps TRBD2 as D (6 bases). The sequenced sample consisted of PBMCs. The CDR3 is CASSLGRLERYF. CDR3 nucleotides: TGTGCCAGCAGCTTAGGGAGACTAGAAAGGTACTTC.